A selection of T cell receptor beta chains follows, all from one sample in a study of response to subunit inactivated influenza vaccine. One entry per CDR3 protein, called by TCRdb with MiXCR from the RT-PCR reads. Here the sample spans about 780,000 distinct CDR3 sequences, about 18% being singletons. Source: PBMCs from blood, taken 5 days after vaccination. The receptors come from a man in his fifties who received an inactivated influenza vaccine. Both conserved end residues are part of each CDR3. The D gene is left open where the match is weak. For some rows the clone size is stated as once, few or many, or as a class when expanded; others skip it.

size: few
V: TRBV29-1
D: TRBD1
J: TRBJ2-2
CDR3: CSARQGTYANTGELFF
DNA: TGCAGCGCCCGACAGGGGACCTACGCGAACACCGGGGAGCTGTTTTTT

size: .
V: TRBV28
D: .
J: TRBJ2-3
CDR3: CASSFIGYTQYF
DNA: TGTGCCAGCAGTTTTATTGGGTATACGCAGTATTTT

size: .
V: TRBV20-1
D: .
J: TRBJ1-3
CDR3: CSVRQANSGNTIYF
DNA: TGCAGTGTCCGACAGGCGAACTCTGGAAACACCATATATTTT

size: many
V: TRBV12-3/TRBV12-4
D: .
J: TRBJ2-4
CDR3: CASSPTQNIQYF
DNA: TGTGCCAGCAGCCCAACCCAAAACATTCAGTACTTC

size: few
V: TRBV10-3
D: TRBD1
J: TRBJ2-5
CDR3: CAISARGTEQETQYF
DNA: TGTGCCATCAGCGCTCGAGGGACAGAGCAAGAGACCCAGTACTTC

size: .
V: TRBV7-8
D: TRBD1
J: TRBJ2-2
CDR3: CASRPTGGGELFF
DNA: TGTGCCAGCAGGCCTACAGGGGGAGGGGAGCTGTTTTTT

size: .
V: TRBV2
D: .
J: TRBJ2-5
CDR3: CASSGFAQETQYF
DNA: TGTGCCAGCTCCGGCTTCGCCCAAGAGACCCAGTACTTC

size: few
V: TRBV5-1
D: TRBD1
J: TRBJ2-3
CDR3: CASSAGTGGSPTQYF
DNA: TGCGCCAGCAGTGCCGGGACAGGGGGCTCGCCTACGCAGTATTTT

size: .
V: TRBV10-3
D: .
J: TRBJ2-1
CDR3: CAISESNPGNEQFF
DNA: TGTGCCATCAGTGAGTCGAACCCCGGAAATGAGCAGTTCTTC

size: few
V: TRBV6-2/TRBV6-3
D: .
J: TRBJ2-7
CDR3: CASSRGFRSSSYEQYF
DNA: TGTGCCAGCAGCCGAGGATTCAGGAGCAGCTCCTACGAGCAGTACTTC

size: few
V: TRBV5-5
D: .
J: TRBJ1-6
CDR3: CASSFGSGYNSPLHF
DNA: TGTGCCAGCAGCTTCGGATCGGGGTATAATTCACCCCTCCACTTT

size: few
V: TRBV4-2
D: .
J: TRBJ2-7
CDR3: CASSQESEEAYEQYF
DNA: TGTGCCAGCAGCCAAGAGTCTGAGGAAGCCTACGAGCAGTACTTC

size: .
V: TRBV6-1
D: .
J: TRBJ2-5
CDR3: CASRQPQGRQTQYF
DNA: TGTGCCAGCAGACAACCTCAGGGCCGGCAGACCCAGTACTTC

size: few
V: TRBV20-1
D: TRBD1
J: TRBJ2-3
CDR3: CSAQTPDRGSSDTQYF
DNA: TGCAGTGCCCAGACCCCCGACAGGGGATCGTCAGATACGCAGTATTTT

size: .
V: TRBV20-1
D: .
J: TRBJ2-5
CDR3: CSAPQGWETQYF
DNA: TGCAGTGCTCCACAGGGTTGGGAGACCCAGTACTTC

size: .
V: TRBV29-1
D: TRBD1
J: TRBJ2-7
CDR3: CSVRGGYSYEQYF
DNA: TGCAGCGTTCGAGGGGGCTACTCCTACGAGCAGTACTTC

size: .
V: TRBV7-9
D: .
J: TRBJ2-5
CDR3: CASSLEGGKETQYF
DNA: TGTGCCAGCAGCTTAGAGGGTGGAAAAGAGACCCAGTACTTC

size: many
V: TRBV24-1
D: .
J: TRBJ1-5
CDR3: CATSDSTELSNQPQHF
DNA: TGTGCCACCAGTGACTCAACAGAGCTTAGCAATCAGCCCCAGCATTTT

size: once
V: TRBV25-1
D: .
J: TRBJ1-5
CDR3: CASSGVATGQPQHF
DNA: TGTGCCAGCAGTGGTGTCGCGACCGGTCAGCCCCAGCATTTT

size: .
V: TRBV9
D: .
J: TRBJ1-1
CDR3: CASSERGVSEAFF
DNA: TGTGCCAGCAGCGAAAGGGGGGTCTCTGAAGCTTTCTTT

size: few
V: TRBV7-2
D: TRBD2
J: TRBJ2-3
CDR3: CASSRASGSVITDTQYF
DNA: TGTGCCAGCAGCCGGGCTAGCGGGAGTGTTATCACAGATACGCAGTATTTT

size: many
V: TRBV20-1
D: .
J: TRBJ2-7
CDR3: CSADYYEQYF
DNA: TGCAGTGCTGACTACTACGAGCAGTACTTC

size: few
V: TRBV7-3
D: TRBD2
J: TRBJ2-2
CDR3: CASSPGLGFTGELFF
DNA: TGTGCCAGCAGCCCAGGACTAGGGTTCACCGGGGAGCTGTTTTTT

size: few
V: TRBV12-3/TRBV12-4
D: TRBD2
J: TRBJ2-1
CDR3: CASSLLAGGPSSYNEQFF
DNA: TGTGCCAGCAGTTTATTAGCGGGGGGACCAAGCTCCTACAATGAGCAGTTCTTC

size: few
V: TRBV3-1
D: .
J: TRBJ2-3
CDR3: CASSLGTVADTQYF
DNA: TGTGCCAGCAGCCTGGGGACCGTGGCAGATACGCAGTATTTT

size: few
V: TRBV3-1
D: TRBD2
J: TRBJ2-5
CDR3: CASSPPSGIAETQYF
DNA: TGTGCCAGCAGCCCCCCTAGCGGGATAGCGGAGACCCAGTACTTC

size: few
V: TRBV5-5
D: TRBD2
J: TRBJ2-3
CDR3: CASSRIGGRASRDTQYF
DNA: TGTGCCAGCAGCAGAATTGGCGGGAGGGCCTCGAGGGATACGCAGTATTTT

size: .
V: TRBV28
D: .
J: TRBJ2-7
CDR3: CASSLIWGEQYF
DNA: TGTGCCAGCAGTTTAATCTGGGGCGAGCAGTACTTC

size: .
V: TRBV7-9
D: TRBD2
J: TRBJ2-1
CDR3: CASTLSGGTSYNEQFF
DNA: TGTGCCAGCACCCTCTCGGGGGGGACCTCCTACAATGAGCAGTTCTTC

size: .
V: TRBV30
D: TRBD1
J: TRBJ1-1
CDR3: CAWGQGLGGTEAFF
DNA: TGTGCCTGGGGACAGGGTCTAGGGGGCACTGAAGCTTTCTTT

size: .
V: TRBV15
D: TRBD2
J: TRBJ2-3
CDR3: CATSDGLAADTQYF
DNA: TGTGCCACCAGCGACGGACTAGCGGCGGATACGCAGTATTTT

size: few
V: TRBV20-1
D: TRBD2
J: TRBJ2-3
CDR3: CSARDLAGGLTDTQYF
DNA: TGCAGTGCTAGAGATCTAGCGGGAGGGTTGACAGATACGCAGTATTTT

size: .
V: TRBV10-3
D: .
J: TRBJ2-3
CDR3: CAISVAASTDTQYF
DNA: TGTGCCATCAGTGTAGCGGCTAGCACAGATACGCAGTATTTT

size: .
V: TRBV6-5
D: .
J: TRBJ2-5
CDR3: CASSYSSQGETQYF
DNA: TGTGCCAGCAGTTACTCGAGCCAGGGGGAGACCCAGTACTTC

size: few
V: TRBV20-1
D: .
J: TRBJ2-1
CDR3: CSARGIFSYNEQFF
DNA: TGCAGTGCTAGAGGCATCTTCTCCTACAATGAGCAGTTCTTC

size: many
V: TRBV18
D: TRBD2
J: TRBJ2-2
CDR3: CASSPGLADTGELFF
DNA: TGTGCCAGCTCACCGGGACTAGCAGACACCGGGGAGCTGTTTTTT

size: many
V: TRBV15
D: .
J: TRBJ1-2
CDR3: CATSRSTPGYTF
DNA: TGTGCCACCAGCAGATCGACTCCAGGCTACACCTTC

size: few
V: TRBV20-1
D: TRBD2
J: TRBJ2-5
CDR3: CSATPTRGRRIQETQYF
DNA: TGCAGTGCCACGCCAACCCGCGGGAGACGAATCCAAGAGACCCAGTACTTC

size: .
V: TRBV24-1
D: TRBD1
J: TRBJ2-2
CDR3: CATSAPGQGNTGELFF
DNA: TGTGCCACCAGTGCCCCGGGACAGGGGAACACCGGGGAGCTGTTTTTT

size: .
V: TRBV7-8
D: TRBD1
J: TRBJ2-5
CDR3: CASSFRRDRVEETQYF
DNA: TGTGCCAGCAGCTTCCGCCGGGACAGGGTAGAAGAGACCCAGTACTTC

size: few
V: TRBV6-2/TRBV6-3
D: .
J: TRBJ1-2
CDR3: CAGNDGATYGYTF
DNA: TGTGCCGGGAACGACGGGGCGACCTATGGCTACACCTTC

size: few
V: TRBV7-2
D: .
J: TRBJ2-7
CDR3: CASSYGTRYYEQYF
DNA: TGTGCCAGCAGCTATGGGACTCGCTACTACGAGCAGTACTTC

size: few
V: TRBV20-1
D: .
J: TRBJ1-2
CDR3: CSASMGYGYGYTF
DNA: TGCAGTGCTAGTATGGGGTACGGCTATGGCTACACCTTC

size: few
V: TRBV12-3/TRBV12-4
D: .
J: TRBJ2-1
CDR3: CATSGGRSSYNEQFF
DNA: TGTGCCACCTCTGGGGGCAGGAGCTCCTACAATGAGCAGTTCTTC